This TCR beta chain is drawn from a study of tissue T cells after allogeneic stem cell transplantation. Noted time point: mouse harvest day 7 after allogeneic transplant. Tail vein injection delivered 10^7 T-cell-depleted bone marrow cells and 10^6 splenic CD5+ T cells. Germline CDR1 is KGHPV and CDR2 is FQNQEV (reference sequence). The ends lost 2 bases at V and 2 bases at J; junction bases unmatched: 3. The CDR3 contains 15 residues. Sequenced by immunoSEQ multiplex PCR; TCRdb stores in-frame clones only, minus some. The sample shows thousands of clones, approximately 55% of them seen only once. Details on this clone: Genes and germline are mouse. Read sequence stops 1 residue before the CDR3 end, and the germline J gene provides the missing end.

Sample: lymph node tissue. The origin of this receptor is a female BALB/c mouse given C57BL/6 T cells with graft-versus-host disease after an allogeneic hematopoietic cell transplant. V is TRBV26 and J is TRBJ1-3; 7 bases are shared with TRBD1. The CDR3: CASSLRQGAGNTLYF. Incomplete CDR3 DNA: TGTGCCAGCAGTCTGAGGCAGGGGGCTGGAAATACGCTCTAT.